One and the same sample provided the 8 T cell receptor beta chains below, sequenced in a study of blood T cell repertoires in COVID-19. The assay was immunoSEQ multiplex PCR, and TCRdb's table has in-frame clones only and misses some. This sample carries approximately 300,000 clones, around 86% of them seen once, and the ten largest clones take 10%. Sequences were obtained from PBMCs or T cells enriched from blood (not recorded which). The receptors stem from a woman between 18 and 29 years old who had recovered from COVID-19.

As regards this clone: Other DNA sequences in this specimen translate into the identical CDR3. V usage is TRBV12-3 or TRBV12-4 and J usage is TRBJ1-2; 10 positions agree with TRBD1. The V segment lost 5 bases and the J segment 4 bases; nucleotides outside the gene matches: 1. The CDR3 is 13 residues long. The DNA of the CDR3 is TGTGCCAGCAGTCGGACAGGGGGCTATGGCTACACCTTC. It is translated as CASSRTGGYGYTF.

CDR3 coding DNA: TGTGCTAGTGCTCCCTCTGGGGCCAACGTCCTGACTTTC. Translated, it gives CASAPSGANVLTF. V and J are TRBV12-5 and TRBJ2-6; D gene uncertain. The germline gives CDR1 LGHNT, CDR2 FRNRAP. The CDR3 has 13 amino acids. V was trimmed by 7 bases and J by 0 bases, leaving 4 bases between them.

The chain joins TRBV7-9 to TRBJ1-6; maybe TRBD1 (5 bases). V lost 5 bases and J lost 7, with 15 bases in between. The CDR3 length is 15 residues. Per the germline V gene, CDR1 is SEHNR and CDR2 is FQNEAQ (reference sequence). CDR3 region: CASSAPTGHNSPLHF. Here the CDR3 DNA reads TGTGCCAGCAGCGCCCCCACAGGACACAATTCACCCCTCCACTTT. The variable domain in full, completed from reference TRBV7-9 and TRBJ1-6, reads DTGVSQNPRHKITKRGQNVTFRCDPISEHNRLYWYRQTLGQGPEFLTYFQNEAQLEKSRLLSDRFSAERPKGSFSTLEIQRTEQGDSAMYLCASSAPTGHNSPLHFGNGTRLTVT.

The chain combines TRBV9 with TRBJ2-7; D gene unclear. V dropped 4 bases and J dropped 10 bases, with 21 bases sitting between them. From germline, CDR1 is SGDLS and CDR2 YYNGEE. The CDR3 has 14 residues. CDR3 DNA sequence: TGTGCCAGCAGCCCCGACCAAGGAGCTTCGGCCCAGTACTTC. It is translated as CASSPDQGASAQYF. Supplemented by reference TRBV9 and TRBJ2-7, the full variable domain reads DSGVTQTPKHLITATGQRVTLRCSPRSGDLSVYWYQQSLDQGLQFLIQYYNGEERAKGNILERFSAQQFPDLHSELNLSSLELGDSALYFCASSPDQGASAQYFGPGTRLTVT.

The J gene is TRBJ2-7, the V gene TRBV7-6; 13 positions match TRBD2. Germline V CDR1 and CDR2: SGHVS, FNYEAQ. The length of the CDR3 is 16 residues. The V segment lost 4 bases and the J segment 4 bases; nucleotides outside the gene matches: 7. The CDR3 here is CASSSGGLAGVYEQYF. CDR3 DNA: TGTGCCAGCAGCTCAGGTGGACTAGCGGGAGTTTACGAGCAGTACTTC.

This rearrangement joins TRBV7-2 to TRBJ1-3; tentative D call: TRBD1 (6 bases). CDR1 and CDR2 from the germline V gene are SGHTA and FQGNSA. Trimming pared 5 bases from V and 3 bases from J, leaving 11 bases between. This CDR3 spans 14 amino acids. The CDR3: CASSTYRDGNTIYF. The CDR3 DNA sequence: TGTGCCAGCAGCACATACAGGGATGGAAACACCATATATTTT.

The rearrangement links TRBV11-2 to TRBJ1-6; TRBD1 matches at 7 bases. CDR3 length: 17 residues. CDR1 and CDR2 (germline): SGHAT, FQNNGV. Trimming removed 2 bases from V and 14 bases from J; junction bases left unmatched: 18. This CDR3 reads CASSLIGWGQIIPSLHF. CDR3 DNA sequence: TGTGCCAGCAGCTTAATCGGATGGGGACAGATCATTCCCTCCCTCCACTTT.

This sequence joins TRBV10-2 and TRBJ2-4, with D unresolved. CDR1 and CDR2 from the germline V gene are WSHSY and SAAADI. CDR3 length: 13 residues. The V end was cut by 0 bases, the J end by 6 bases, with 6 bases between. The DNA for the CDR3 is TGCGCCAGCAGTGAGTCTGGCCTAAACATTCAGTACTTC. Its protein is CASSESGLNIQYF.